The sample holds a few counts of the clone carrying this TCR beta chain. Its specificity is unknown. The CDR3 is 14 amino acids. After removal of 5 bases from V and 5 bases from J, the junction contained 8 bases not matched to a gene. Germline V gene lookup returns CDR1 MNHEY and CDR2 SVGEGT. Each CDR3 protein is one row after TCRdb ran MiXCR on the multiplex PCR reads. The data hold 55,000 to 75,000 distinct CDR3 sequences, with over 40% observed a single time. This sample was included in a study of breast tumors, draining lymph nodes, adjacent tissues. Broader study findings: Tumor T cell lymph node origin was a supported hypothesis, not proven. Findings are consistent with lymph node origin and intratumoral expansion of most tumor T cells. Tumor TCR diversity was below lymph nodes but above nontumor tissue. Luminal-like breast cancer showed significantly greater tumor-nontumor repertoire similarity than basal-like breast cancer did.

This sequence was found in a female donor with breast cancer. Some clones in this sample may be carry-over from other donors' samples. V is TRBV6-2 or TRBV6-3 and J is TRBJ2-7; 8 bases match TRBD1. The sequencing sample was made of breast tumor tissue. The CDR3 nucleotides are TGTGCCAGCAGTCGGTGGACAGGGTTCAACGAGCAGTACTTC. Protein sequence: CASSRWTGFNEQYF.